Listed below are T cell receptor beta chains from one sample, sequenced in a study of blood T cells in healthy people across ages. From the 5' RACE reads, TCRdb called clonotypes with MiXCR, one entry per CDR3 protein. The sample consists of 850,000 to 1,000,000 distinct CDR3 sequences, roughly 47% of them appearing once. The sample taken for sequencing was blood. These receptors were obtained from a woman aged 55-69 years in good health. Each CDR3 is given with its conserved first and last residue. The D gene is left open where the match is weak. Size tells how often a clone was seen (once, few, many) or the class of an expanded clone, and some rows leave it out.

len,v_gene,abundance,d_gene,j_gene,CDR3aa,CDR3nt
14,TRBV29-1,NA,NA,TRBJ2-1,CSVEGEPSYNEQFF,TGCAGCGTTGAGGGTGAACCGAGCTACAATGAGCAGTTCTTC
13,TRBV15,few,NA,TRBJ2-7,CATSRGGNYEQYF,TGTGCCACCAGCAGAGGCGGTAACTACGAGCAGTACTTC
13,TRBV20-1,NA,NA,TRBJ2-3,CSAGVLRTDTQYF,TGCAGTGCCGGAGTCCTAAGAACAGATACGCAGTATTTT
15,TRBV24-1,NA,TRBD1,TRBJ2-3,CATSAGQGHTDTQYF,TGTGCCACCAGTGCCGGACAGGGCCACACAGATACGCAGTATTTT
14,TRBV28,NA,NA,TRBJ1-2,CASSSGTNWEGYTF,TGTGCCAGCAGTTCCGGGACTAATTGGGAGGGCTACACCTTC
12,TRBV4-1,NA,NA,TRBJ2-7,CASSQAGFEQYF,TGCGCCAGCAGCCAAGCAGGGTTCGAGCAGTACTTC
16,TRBV20-1,NA,TRBD1,TRBJ2-3,CSASLTGGSGADTQYF,TGCAGTGCTAGCTTGACAGGGGGGAGCGGGGCAGATACGCAGTATTTT
13,TRBV3-1,NA,TRBD1,TRBJ1-6,CASKQGAHSPLHF,TGTGCCAGCAAGCAGGGGGCCCATTCACCCCTCCACTTT
14,TRBV7-9,NA,TRBD2,TRBJ2-1,CTSSHSGVYNEQFF,TGTACCAGCAGCCATAGCGGGGTCTACAATGAGCAGTTCTTC
15,TRBV6-6,NA,NA,TRBJ2-1,CASSAAGSTGNEQFF,TGTGCCAGCAGTGCTGCAGGGTCGACGGGGAATGAGCAGTTCTTC
14,TRBV11-2,NA,NA,TRBJ1-1,CASSLSPGRTEAFF,TGTGCCAGCAGCTTATCACCAGGGCGGACTGAAGCTTTCTTT
13,TRBV20-1,NA,NA,TRBJ2-1,CSASRDRGNGQFF,TGCAGTGCTTCCCGGGACCGGGGGAATGGGCAGTTCTTC
15,TRBV5-1,few,TRBD1,TRBJ1-2,CASSPGTGALGGYTF,TGCGCCAGCAGCCCCGGGACAGGCGCCCTGGGGGGCTACACCTTC
14,TRBV20-1,NA,NA,TRBJ2-1,CNAIGAGRYNEQFF,TGCAATGCTATAGGGGCGGGGAGATACAATGAGCAGTTCTTC
15,TRBV12-3/TRBV12-4,NA,TRBD2,TRBJ2-3,CASSPPSGRGGTQYF,TGTGCCAGCAGTCCTCCTAGCGGGCGGGGGGGTACGCAGTATTTT
15,TRBV18,NA,NA,TRBJ2-1,CASSPFVRDNNEQFF,TGTGCCAGCTCACCATTCGTGCGGGACAACAATGAGCAGTTCTTC
14,TRBV16,NA,TRBD1,TRBJ2-1,CASTSTGGRNEQFF,TGTGCCAGCACTTCGACAGGGGGTCGGAATGAGCAGTTCTTC
12,TRBV7-2,NA,NA,TRBJ2-3,CASSLDAATQYF,TGTGCCAGCAGCTTAGACGCAGCTACGCAGTATTTT
15,TRBV27,NA,NA,TRBJ1-5,CASSTTGKGNQPQHF,TGTGCCAGCAGCACCACAGGGAAGGGAAATCAGCCCCAGCATTTT
14,TRBV3-1,NA,NA,TRBJ2-7,CASSQNLAQREQYF,TGTGCCAGCAGCCAAAACCTAGCCCAACGCGAGCAGTACTTC
13,TRBV20-1,NA,NA,TRBJ2-7,CSALDGKNYEQYF,TGCAGTGCTCTGGACGGCAAAAACTACGAGCAGTACTTC
14,TRBV2,NA,NA,TRBJ2-3,CASRLRGLLDTQYF,TGTGCCAGCCGCCTGAGGGGCCTTTTGGATACGCAGTATTTT
13,TRBV6-5,few,NA,TRBJ2-7,CASSVGATYEQYF,TGTGCCAGCAGTGTCGGGGCGACGTACGAGCAGTACTTC
16,TRBV4-2,NA,NA,TRBJ2-7,CASSQDILGATYEQYF,TGTGCCAGCAGCCAAGATATCTTAGGGGCGACCTACGAGCAGTACTTC
15,TRBV27,NA,TRBD2,TRBJ2-7,CASSIGGGGAYEQYF,TGTGCCAGCAGTATAGGTGGCGGGGGAGCCTACGAGCAGTACTTC
13,TRBV6-1,few,TRBD2,TRBJ2-4,CASSQAGGGQQYF,TGTGCCAGCAGTCAAGCGGGAGGAGGCCAGCAGTACTTC
15,TRBV7-2,NA,TRBD2,TRBJ2-7,CASSLRSSGRGEQYF,TGTGCCAGCAGCCTTCGGTCTAGCGGGAGGGGCGAGCAGTACTTC
16,TRBV13,NA,NA,TRBJ2-1,CASSLDRGNSYNEQFF,TGTGCCAGCAGCTTAGACCGGGGGAACTCCTACAATGAGCAGTTCTTC
15,TRBV28,NA,TRBD2,TRBJ2-7,CASSLGGTTAYEQYF,TGTGCCAGCAGTTTGGGGGGGACTACCGCCTACGAGCAGTACTTC
15,TRBV7-9,NA,NA,TRBJ2-7,CASSLVGNLVHERYF,TGTGCCAGCAGCTTAGTTGGCAATCTGGTCCACGAGCGGTACTTC
13,TRBV28,NA,NA,TRBJ2-4,CASSVQGGNIQYF,TGTGCCAGCAGTGTCCAGGGGGGAAACATTCAGTACTTC
17,TRBV28,NA,TRBD2,TRBJ2-5,CASSQTIAGGPAETQYF,TGTGCCAGCAGTCAGACGATAGCGGGAGGGCCGGCAGAGACCCAGTACTTC
14,TRBV9,NA,TRBD1,TRBJ2-7,CASSSGTARYEQYF,TGTGCCAGCAGTTCCGGGACAGCTCGATACGAGCAGTACTTC
13,TRBV12-3/TRBV12-4,few,NA,TRBJ2-5,CASSLAHIETQYF,TGTGCCAGCAGTTTAGCGCACATTGAGACCCAGTACTTC
17,TRBV25-1,NA,NA,TRBJ2-3,CASSESISGVGADTQYF,TGTGCCAGCAGTGAGTCGATTAGCGGAGTCGGCGCAGATACGCAGTATTTT
12,TRBV12-5,NA,NA,TRBJ1-2,CASGLVQLGYTF,TGTGCTAGTGGTTTGGTACAGTTGGGCTACACCTTC
13,TRBV25-1,few,NA,TRBJ1-2,CASRDSGTNGYTF,TGTGCCAGCAGAGACTCCGGGACGAATGGCTACACCTTC
16,TRBV6-5,few,NA,TRBJ2-3,CASSYFPFDDTDTQYF,TGTGCCAGCAGTTACTTTCCATTCGATGACACAGATACGCAGTATTTT
14,TRBV29-1,NA,NA,TRBJ1-1,CSVVPAAPAMGAFF,TGCAGCGTTGTCCCGGCGGCGCCGGCCATGGGAGCTTTCTTT
14,TRBV28,NA,NA,TRBJ1-4,CASSLGTPNEKLFF,TGTGCCAGCAGTTTAGGGACACCTAATGAAAAACTGTTTTTT
13,TRBV7-9,NA,NA,TRBJ1-1,CASVRPEDTEAFF,TGTGCCAGCGTCCGGCCGGAGGACACTGAAGCTTTCTTT
13,TRBV6-5,NA,NA,TRBJ2-7,CASSYSNLYEQYF,TGTGCCAGCAGTTACTCGAACCTCTACGAGCAGTACTTC